This TCR beta chain was sequenced for a study of early T cells in non-severe SARS-CoV-2 infection. About the study: The sequenced material was bulk RNA from unsorted whole blood, and its chains were unpaired.

Unique molecular identifiers were attached to individual cDNA molecules. A single record per CDR3 protein comes from TCRdb applying MiXCR to the 5' RACE reads. The sample includes fewer than 50,000 distinct CDR3 sequences, approximately 4% of them seen just once. Overall study results and limits: Matching against VDJdb likely underestimated virus-specific expansions, favoring anti-spike CD8.

This clonotype was observed at least ten times. What it recognizes is unknown. This TCR came from an adult who was a healthcare worker with PCR-confirmed SARS-CoV-2 infection or an uninfected control (not recorded which). Sample: whole blood.

This CDR3 is CASSDRPKGGNQPQHF. The CDR3 bases are TGTGCCAGTAGTGACCGACCAAAAGGGGGCAATCAGCCCCAGCATTTT. This chain joins TRBV19 and TRBJ1-5, with a possible D match to TRBD1 (5 bases). The CDR3 extends over 16 amino acids. Germline-derived CDR1 and CDR2 are LNHDA and SQIVND (reference sequence). Trimming stripped 5 bases from V and 2 bases from J, with 16 bases between.